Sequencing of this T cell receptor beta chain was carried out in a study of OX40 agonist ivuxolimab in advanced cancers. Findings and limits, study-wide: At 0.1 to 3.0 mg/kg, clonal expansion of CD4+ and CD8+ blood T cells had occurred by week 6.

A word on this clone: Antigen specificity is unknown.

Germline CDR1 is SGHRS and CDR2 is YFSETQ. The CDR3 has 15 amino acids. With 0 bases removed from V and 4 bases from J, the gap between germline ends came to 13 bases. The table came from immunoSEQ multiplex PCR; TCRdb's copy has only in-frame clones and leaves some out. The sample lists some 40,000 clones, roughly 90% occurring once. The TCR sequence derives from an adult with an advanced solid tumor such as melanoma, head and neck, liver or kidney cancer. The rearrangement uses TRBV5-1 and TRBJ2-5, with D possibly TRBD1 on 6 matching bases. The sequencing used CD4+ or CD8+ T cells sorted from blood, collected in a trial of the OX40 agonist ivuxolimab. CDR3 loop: CASSLGTEGGETQYF. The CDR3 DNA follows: TGCGCCAGCAGCTTGGGGACAGAAGGCGGAGAGACCCAGTACTTC.